The subject of this entry is one T cell receptor beta chain. Trimming removed 5 bases from V and 7 bases from J, with 9 bases in between. Germline V gene data show CDR1 as SGHTA and CDR2 as FQGNSA. The CDR3 covers 12 residues. Assay used: immunoSEQ multiplex PCR; TCRdb lists only in-frame clones, some missing. The sample lists fewer than 2.5 million clones; 80% to 95% were seen once. This sample is part of a study of shared clonotypes between healthy human individuals. About the research overall: The donor group consisted of a couple of women and a few men, aged 18 to 49.

The sequenced sample was naive CD4+ T cells from PBMCs. Noted subset: CD45RA+ positively selected. J is TRBJ2-1 and V is TRBV7-2; unclear D gene. The sequence derives from a man younger than 30 in good health. Some clones in this sample may be carry-over from other donors' samples. CDR3 in DNA: TGTGCCAGCAGCGGGTGGGAAAATGAGCAGTTCTTC. As protein: CASSGWENEQFF.